This T cell receptor beta chain was found in a study of blood T cell repertoires in COVID-19. Overall study context: Sources were T cells, B-cell-depleted T cells, or PBMCs; the material itself was cDNA or gDNA.

The assay was immunoSEQ multiplex PCR, and TCRdb's table has in-frame clones only and misses some. The data contain about 260,000 clones, around nine tenths of them singletons. The CDR3 length is 16 residues. In germline, CDR1 is SGHNT, CDR2 YYREEE (reference sequence). The junction had 12 bases not matched to a gene; V was cut back by 4 bases and J by 5 bases. The chain links TRBV5-4 to TRBJ2-7; TRBD1 aligns across 10 bases. This receptor was obtained from a man aged 40-49 years with active or convalescent COVID-19. Sequenced: peripheral blood. This CDR3 reads CASSGGQGQNLDEQYF. Here the CDR3 DNA reads TGTGCCAGCAGCGGGGGACAGGGGCAGAATCTGGACGAGCAGTACTTC. The full variable domain, in which reference TRBV5-4 and TRBJ2-7 provide the parts outside the CDR3, is ETGVTQSPTHLIKTRGQQVTLRCSSQSGHNTVSWYQQALGQGPQFIFQYYREEENGRGNFPPRFSGLQFPNYSSELNVNALELDDSALYLCASSGGQGQNLDEQYFGPGTRLTVT.